This entry features one TCR beta chain sequence. Its antigen remains unidentified. Treatment of patients with chemo-refractory metastatic non-small-cell lung cancer consisted of focal radiation plus CTLA-4 blockade with ipilimumab. These data belong to a study of radiotherapy plus CTLA-4 blockade in lung cancer. The overall study: Objective responses were observed in about 17% of patients, and disease control was achieved by approximately 30%. Study-level findings and limits: With interferon-beta, early dynamics of blood T cell clones were reported to best predict response. Once radiotherapy plus ipilimumab had been given, TCR clones derived from tumor expanded in blood.

Per the germline V gene, CDR1 is SGHRS and CDR2 is YFSETQ. Trimming removed 4 bases from V and 2 bases from J; junction bases left unmatched: 4. This CDR3 has 14 amino acids. The repertoire was sequenced with immunoSEQ multiplex PCR; TCRdb's copy has only in-frame clones and lacks some. The profile covers approximately 75,000 clones, with 78% appearing a single time and around 7% taken by the ten largest. The material sequenced was peripheral blood, taken from a patient treated with radiotherapy plus ipilimumab. The source is a human donor with non-small cell lung cancer who had a complete response to radiotherapy plus ipilimumab. The V and J genes are TRBV5-1 and TRBJ2-3, with 7 positions matching TRBD2. CDR3 bases: TGCGCCAGCAGCGGGGGGACTAACACAGATACGCAGTATTTT. Its protein is CASSGGTNTDTQYF.